This TCR beta chain was retrieved from a study of blood T cell repertoires in COVID-19. Looking at the study overall: The United States, Italy and Spain supplied acute and convalescent COVID-19 samples. Nucleic acid was either cDNA or gDNA, and it came from T cells, B-cell-depleted T cells, or PBMCs.

Clones were read by immunoSEQ multiplex PCR, and TCRdb kept only the in-frame ones, dropping some. In the table there are a few hundred thousand clones, around 83% of which are singletons. Participants' own reports of clinical history determined their cohort assignment. Each exposed participant met a COVID-19 case in the 2 weeks preceding study entry. Trimming removed 2 bases from V and 0 bases from J, with 11 bases in between. The CDR3 runs to 15 residues. CDR1 SGHRS and CDR2 YFSETQ come from the germline V gene. The sequenced sample was PBMCs or T cells enriched from blood (not recorded which). This TCR was recovered from a woman aged 50 to 60 who had been exposed to COVID-19. The chain recombines TRBV5-1 with TRBJ1-1, with a tentative D call TRBD1 (5 bases). CDR3 in amino acids: CASSFLGGVNTEAFF. CDR3 bases: TGCGCCAGCAGCTTCCTGGGAGGGGTGAACACTGAAGCTTTCTTT.